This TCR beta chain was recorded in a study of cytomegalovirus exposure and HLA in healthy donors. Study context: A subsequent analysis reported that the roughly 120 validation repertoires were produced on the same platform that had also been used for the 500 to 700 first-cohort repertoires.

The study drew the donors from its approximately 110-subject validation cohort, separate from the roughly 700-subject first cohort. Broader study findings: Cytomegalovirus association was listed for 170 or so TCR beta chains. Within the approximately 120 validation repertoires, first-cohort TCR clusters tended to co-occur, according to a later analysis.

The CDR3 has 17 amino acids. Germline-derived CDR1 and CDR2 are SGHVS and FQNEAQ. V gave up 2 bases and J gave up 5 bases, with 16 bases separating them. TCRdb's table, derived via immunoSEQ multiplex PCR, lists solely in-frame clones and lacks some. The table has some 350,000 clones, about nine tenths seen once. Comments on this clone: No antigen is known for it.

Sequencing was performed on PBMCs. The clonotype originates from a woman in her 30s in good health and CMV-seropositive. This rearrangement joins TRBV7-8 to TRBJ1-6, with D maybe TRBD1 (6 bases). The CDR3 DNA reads TGTGCCAGCAGCTTATTTCAGGGGACCCTAGATAATTCACCCCTCCACTTT. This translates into CASSLFQGTLDNSPLHF.